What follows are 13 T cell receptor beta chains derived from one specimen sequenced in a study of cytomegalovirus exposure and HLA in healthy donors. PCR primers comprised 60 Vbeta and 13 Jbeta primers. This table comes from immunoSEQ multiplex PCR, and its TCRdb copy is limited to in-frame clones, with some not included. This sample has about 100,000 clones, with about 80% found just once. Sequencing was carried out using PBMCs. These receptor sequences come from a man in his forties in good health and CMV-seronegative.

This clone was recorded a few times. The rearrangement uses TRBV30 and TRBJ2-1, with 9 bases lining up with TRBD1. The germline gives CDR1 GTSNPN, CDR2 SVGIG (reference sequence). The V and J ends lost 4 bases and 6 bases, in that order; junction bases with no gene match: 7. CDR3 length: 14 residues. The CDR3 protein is CAWTPGQGRNEQFF. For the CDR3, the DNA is TGTGCCTGGACCCCGGGACAGGGTCGCAATGAGCAGTTCTTC.

The CDR3 DNA follows: TGTGCCAGCAGCTTAGTAGGGGGCGTGAACACTGAAGCTTTCTTT. This translates into CASSLVGGVNTEAFF. The genes are TRBV7-8 and TRBJ1-1; 7 bases are a match to TRBD1. Trimming at V came to 1 base and at J to 0 bases, leaving 2 bases not matched to a gene. This CDR3 is built from 15 residues. Per the germline V gene, CDR1 is SGHVS and CDR2 is FQNEAQ.

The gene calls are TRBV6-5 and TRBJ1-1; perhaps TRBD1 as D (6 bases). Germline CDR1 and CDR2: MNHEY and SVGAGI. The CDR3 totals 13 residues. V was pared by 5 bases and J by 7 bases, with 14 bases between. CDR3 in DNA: TGTGCCAGCAGTACCGCCCCGACAGGTGAAGCTTTCTTT. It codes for CASSTAPTGEAFF.

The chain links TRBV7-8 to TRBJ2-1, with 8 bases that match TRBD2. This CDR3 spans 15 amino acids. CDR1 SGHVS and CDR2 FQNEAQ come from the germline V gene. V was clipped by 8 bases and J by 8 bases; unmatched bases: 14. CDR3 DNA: TGTGCCAGCGCCTTAGTTGAGACTAGCGTATATGAGCAGTTCTTC. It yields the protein CASALVETSVYEQFF.

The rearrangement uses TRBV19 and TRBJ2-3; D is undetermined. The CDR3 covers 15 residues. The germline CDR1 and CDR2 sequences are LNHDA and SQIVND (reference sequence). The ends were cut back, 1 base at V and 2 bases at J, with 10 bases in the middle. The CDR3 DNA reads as TGTGCCAGTAGTATAGGCAGACAACTCACAGATACGCAGTATTTT. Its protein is CASSIGRQLTDTQYF.

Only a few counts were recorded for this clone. The CDR3 DNA reads as TGTGCCAGCAGCTTCCAGCGGGGGCCGAATGAGCAGTTCTTC. Translation: CASSFQRGPNEQFF. The chain has TRBV7-8 and TRBJ2-1; TRBD2 aligns across 8 bases. Germline-derived CDR1 and CDR2 are SGHVS and FQNEAQ. V was pared by 3 bases and J by 7 bases, with 5 bases of the junction left unmatched. This CDR3 region has 14 residues.

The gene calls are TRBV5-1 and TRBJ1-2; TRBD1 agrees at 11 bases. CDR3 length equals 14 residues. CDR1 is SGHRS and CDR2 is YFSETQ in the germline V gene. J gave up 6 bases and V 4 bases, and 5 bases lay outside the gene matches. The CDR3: CASSRGQGGDGYTF. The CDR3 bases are TGCGCCAGCAGCCGGGGACAGGGGGGAGATGGCTACACCTTC.

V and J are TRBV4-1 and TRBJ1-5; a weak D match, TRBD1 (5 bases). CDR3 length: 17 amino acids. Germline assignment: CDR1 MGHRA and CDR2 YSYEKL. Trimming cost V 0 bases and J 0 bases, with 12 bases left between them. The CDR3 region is CASSQDPGGYSNQPQHF. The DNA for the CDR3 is TGCGCCAGCAGCCAAGATCCGGGGGGTTATAGCAATCAGCCCCAGCATTTT.

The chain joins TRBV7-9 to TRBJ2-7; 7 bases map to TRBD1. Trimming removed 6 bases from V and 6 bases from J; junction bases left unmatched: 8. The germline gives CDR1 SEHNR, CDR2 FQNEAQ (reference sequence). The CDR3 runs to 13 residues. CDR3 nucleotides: TGTGCCAGCAGGGGACAGAGAAACCTCGAGCAGTACGTC. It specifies CASRGQRNLEQYV.

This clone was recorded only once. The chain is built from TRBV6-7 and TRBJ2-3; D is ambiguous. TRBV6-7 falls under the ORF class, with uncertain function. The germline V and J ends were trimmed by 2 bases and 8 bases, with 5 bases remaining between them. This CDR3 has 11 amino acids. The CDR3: CASSYHVTQYF. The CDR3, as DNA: TGTGCCAGCAGTTACCATGTTACGCAGTATTTT.

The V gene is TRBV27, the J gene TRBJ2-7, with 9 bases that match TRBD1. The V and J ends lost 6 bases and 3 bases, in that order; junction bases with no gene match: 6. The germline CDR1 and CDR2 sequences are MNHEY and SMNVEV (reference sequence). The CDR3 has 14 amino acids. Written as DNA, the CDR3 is TGTGCCAGCAGAGCCGGGACAGGGATCTACGAGCAGTACTTC. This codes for CASRAGTGIYEQYF.

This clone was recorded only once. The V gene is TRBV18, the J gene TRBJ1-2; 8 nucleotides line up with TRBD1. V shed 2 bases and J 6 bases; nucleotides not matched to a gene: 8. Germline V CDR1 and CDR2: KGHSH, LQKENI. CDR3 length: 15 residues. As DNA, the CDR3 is TGTGCCAGCTCACCATGGACAGGGAACCTTGATGGCTACACCTTC. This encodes CASSPWTGNLDGYTF.

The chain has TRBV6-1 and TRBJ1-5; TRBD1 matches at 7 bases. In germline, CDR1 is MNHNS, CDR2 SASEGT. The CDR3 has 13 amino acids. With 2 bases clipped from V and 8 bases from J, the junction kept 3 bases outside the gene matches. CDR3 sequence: CASSERQGEPQHF. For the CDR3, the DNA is TGTGCCAGCAGTGAAAGGCAGGGGGAGCCCCAGCATTTT.